This TCR beta chain was retrieved from a study of beta chain features in type 1 diabetes. Study results and caveats: Moderate but significant shortening of TCRB CDR3s was recorded in all four CD4+ subsets from Type 1 diabetes patients.

This CDR3 spans 13 amino acids. In germline, CDR1 is ENHRY, CDR2 SYGVKD. The V gene lost 4 bases and the J gene lost 4 bases, with 10 bases spanning the gap. Expressed TCRB transcripts were sequenced after all isolated RNA was converted to cDNA. Here immunoSEQ multiplex PCR was the method, and the copy in TCRdb shows in-frame clones only, minus some. This sample has more than 55,000 clones, with 40% to 60% found just once. Worth noting for this clone: Its matching antigen is unknown.

Input material: Tregs from blood. The chain carries TRBV10-3 and TRBJ1-2, with D hard to call. The source of this sequence is a middle-aged woman with type 1 diabetes. The DNA for the CDR3 is TGTGCCATCAGTGCGGAGGGAGGCTATGGCTACACCTTC. This sequence encodes CAISAEGGYGYTF.